The present T cell receptor (beta chain) was sequenced within a study of blood T cells in healthy people across ages. Healthy Caucasian individuals from Russia aged about 6 to 90 were enrolled as donors. Trimming took off 2 bases at V and 5 bases at J, with 13 bases between the two ends. The CDR3 covers 15 residues. CDR1 MGHDK and CDR2 SYGVNS come from the germline V gene. A second PCR, run for roughly 7 to 11 cycles, used a sample-barcoded 5' primer plus a J-beta primer mix. TCRdb processed the 5' RACE reads anew with MiXCR; each CDR3 protein has one entry. Of approximately 1.5 million distinct CDR3 sequences in the sample, approximately 39% were seen once.

This chain links TRBV25-1 with TRBJ2-1; a weak D match, TRBD1 (5 bases). Sequences were obtained from blood. This clonotype was sampled from a woman aged 18-29 years in good health. The CDR3 sequence: CASSEDRGRDNEQFF. The DNA of the CDR3 is TGTGCCAGCAGTGAAGATAGGGGAAGGGACAATGAGCAGTTCTTC.